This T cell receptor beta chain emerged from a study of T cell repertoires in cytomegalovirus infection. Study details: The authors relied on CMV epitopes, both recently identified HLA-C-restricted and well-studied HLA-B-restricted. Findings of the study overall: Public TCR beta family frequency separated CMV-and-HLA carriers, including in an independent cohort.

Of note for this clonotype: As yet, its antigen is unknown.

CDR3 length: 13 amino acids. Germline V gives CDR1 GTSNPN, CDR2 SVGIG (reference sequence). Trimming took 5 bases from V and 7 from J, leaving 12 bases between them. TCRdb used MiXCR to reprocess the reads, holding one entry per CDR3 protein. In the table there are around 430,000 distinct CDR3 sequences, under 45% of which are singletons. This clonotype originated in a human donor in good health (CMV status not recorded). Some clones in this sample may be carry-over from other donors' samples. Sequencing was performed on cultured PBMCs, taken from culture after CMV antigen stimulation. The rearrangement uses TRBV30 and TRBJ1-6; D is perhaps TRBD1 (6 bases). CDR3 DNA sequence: TGTGCCTGGGGACAGCGTCAAAATTCACCCCTCCACTTT. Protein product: CAWGQRQNSPLHF.